What follows are 25 T cell receptor beta chains derived from one specimen sequenced in a study of blood T cell repertoires in COVID-19. This table comes from immunoSEQ multiplex PCR, and its TCRdb copy is limited to in-frame clones, with some not included. The sample shows just under 80,000 clones, roughly 80% of them seen only once. Material: peripheral blood. The receptors originated from a woman in her seventies with acute or convalescent COVID-19.

The chain uses TRBV18 and TRBJ1-2, with a weak D call TRBD1 (5 bases). The CDR3 sequence is 14 residues long. Deletions cut 4 bases from V and 0 bases from J, with 9 bases between. Germline V gene data show CDR1 as KGHSH and CDR2 as LQKENI. Here the CDR3 DNA reads TGTGCCAGCTCACTCGACAGAGCTAACTATGGCTACACCTTC. The encoded protein is CASSLDRANYGYTF.

The chain combines TRBV7-5 with TRBJ2-2; the table's D call of TRBD2 was not tested on the DNA. TRBV7-5 is described as a pseudogene. The CDR3 sequence is 14 residues long. The chain's CDR3 is CARSISGPSGELFF. CDR3 bases: TGTGCCAGAAGCATTAGCGGGCCTAGCGGGGAGCTGTTTTTT.

The chain combines TRBV12-5 with TRBJ2-2; 7 bases are a match to TRBD2. Per germline, CDR1 LGHNT and CDR2 FRNRAP. V lost 2 bases and J lost 4; bases outside the gene matches: 7. The CDR3 is 16 residues long. In DNA form, the CDR3 reads TGTGCTAGTGGTTTGAAACGCGGGAGAGTCACCGGGGAGCTGTTTTTT. Amino acid sequence: CASGLKRGRVTGELFF.

V and J are TRBV7-9 and TRBJ2-3; 7 bases line up with TRBD1. This CDR3 has 18 residues. CDR1 and CDR2 from the germline V gene are SEHNR and FQNEAQ (reference sequence). The V segment lost 3 bases and the J segment 4 bases; nucleotides outside the gene matches: 16. The CDR3 DNA follows: TGTGCCAGCAGCTTCTCTTCCTCGGGACAGAGGGCCGCAGATACGCAGTATTTT. Its translation: CASSFSSSGQRAADTQYF.

Here the CDR3 reads CSVESQAPGNTIYF. Written as DNA, the CDR3 is TGCAGCGTTGAATCGCAGGCTCCTGGAAACACCATATATTTT. The chain uses TRBV29-1 and TRBJ1-3; D unclear. Per the germline V gene, CDR1 is SQVTM and CDR2 is ANQGSEA. V was clipped by 2 bases and J by 2 bases, with 10 bases between them. This CDR3 contains 14 residues.

The chain links TRBV6-2 or TRBV6-3 to TRBJ1-5, with D hard to call. The CDR3 extends over 13 amino acids. V lost 6 bases and J lost 0, with 6 bases in between. Germline V lookup: CDR1 MNHEY, CDR2 SVGEGT. The CDR3 protein is CASSEYSNQPQHF. CDR3 nucleotide sequence: TGTGCCAGCAGCGAGTATAGCAATCAGCCCCAGCATTTT.

The CDR3 here is CASSVLAGGTGATDTQYF. As DNA, the CDR3 is TGTGCCAGCAGTGTCTTAGCGGGAGGAACGGGGGCCACAGATACGCAGTATTTT. The gene calls are TRBV6-1 and TRBJ2-3; 10 bases agree with TRBD2. Germline assignment: CDR1 MNHNS and CDR2 SASEGT. The CDR3 runs to 18 residues. V lost 4 bases and J lost 2; bases outside the gene matches: 12.

The sample holds a few counts of this clone. The V and J genes are TRBV29-1 and TRBJ1-4; 7 bases match TRBD1. CDR1 and CDR2 (germline): SQVTM, ANQGSEA. V trimming: 7 bases; J trimming: 7 bases; junction bases outside the gene matches: 6. The CDR3 spans 12 residues. The CDR3 protein is CSGIGTAEKLFF. CDR3 nucleotide sequence: TGCAGCGGTATCGGGACAGCTGAAAAACTGTTTTTT.

This sequence joins TRBV6-5 and TRBJ2-1, with a possible D match to TRBD1 (5 bases). Trimming stripped 5 bases from V and 7 bases from J, with 12 bases between. This CDR3 has 13 residues. Per the germline V gene, CDR1 is MNHEY and CDR2 is SVGAGI. CDR3 protein: CASSKNTGNEQFF. The CDR3 DNA reads as TGTGCCAGCAGTAAGAATACAGGTAATGAGCAGTTCTTC.

This clone was seen more than once but under ten times. The chain recombines TRBV5-1 with TRBJ2-1; 13 nucleotides match TRBD2. The CDR3 is 13 amino acids. After removal of 7 bases from V and 7 bases from J, the junction contained 2 bases not matched to a gene. CDR1 is SGHRS and CDR2 is YFSETQ in the germline V gene. CDR3 sequence: CASGTSGNNEQFF. CDR3 DNA: TGCGCCAGCGGGACTAGCGGGAATAATGAGCAGTTCTTC.

The V call is TRBV19, the J call TRBJ2-7; TRBD1 might be the D (5 bases). Germline assignment: CDR1 LNHDA and CDR2 SQIVND (reference sequence). This CDR3 spans 16 amino acids. Trimming cost V 3 bases and J 2 bases, with 17 bases left between them. In DNA form, the CDR3 reads TGTGCCAGTAGTATTAAGGGGCCCTCCCCTACCTACGAGCAGTACTTC. Translating gives CASSIKGPSPTYEQYF. The complete variable domain, with remaining parts taken from reference TRBV19 and TRBJ2-7, reads DGGITQSPKYLFRKEGQNVTLSCEQNLNHDAMYWYRQDPGQGLRLIYYSQIVNDFQKGDIAEGYSVSREKKESFPLTVTSAQKNPTAFYLCASSIKGPSPTYEQYFGPGTRLTVT.

The CDR3 loop is CASSLGPGSTDTQYF. For the CDR3, the DNA is TGTGCCAGCAGCTTAGGACCGGGAAGCACAGATACGCAGTATTTT. V is TRBV11-3 and J is TRBJ2-3; TRBD2 might be the D (5 bases). The CDR3 is 15 residues long. Trimming left V 1 base short and J 0 bases short, with 8 bases between. The germline CDR1 and CDR2 sequences are SGHNT and YENEEA.

This chain joins TRBV24-1 and TRBJ1-1, with 9 bases aligning to TRBD1. V lost 11 bases to trimming and J lost 1 base; unmatched junction nucleotides: 10. The germline V gene has CDR1 KGHDR and CDR2 SFDVKD. The CDR3 contains 15 residues. In DNA form, the CDR3 reads TGTGCCATGGGGACAGGGCCCCACCGGAACACTGAAGCTTTCTTT. Protein product: CAMGTGPHRNTEAFF.

V is TRBV5-1 and J is TRBJ2-1, with 10 positions matching TRBD1. The CDR3 length is 15 residues. With 7 bases clipped from V and 7 bases from J, the junction kept 11 bases outside the gene matches. Germline V gene sequence: CDR1 SGHRS, CDR2 YFSETQ. The CDR3 sequence is CASHLPGQGTNEQFF. The CDR3 DNA follows: TGCGCCAGCCACTTACCGGGACAGGGGACGAATGAGCAGTTCTTC.

This clone appeared once. The CDR3 DNA reads TGCAGTGCTAGTTACAGGTCTAATGAAAAACTGTTTTTT. Translation gives CSASYRSNEKLFF. The gene calls are TRBV20-1 and TRBJ1-4; possibly TRBD1 for D (5 bases). The CDR3 sequence is 13 residues long. V was cut by 3 bases and J by 3 bases, with 8 bases left in between. Germline V gives CDR1 DFQATT, CDR2 SNEGSKA (reference sequence).

CDR3 residues: CASTTQGRYNEQFF. The CDR3, as DNA: TGTGCCAGTACAACACAGGGGAGATACAATGAGCAGTTCTTC. This chain uses TRBV19 with TRBJ2-1; 7 bases align to TRBD1. Trimming cost V 7 bases and J 4 bases; bases outside gene matches: 7. Germline V gene data show CDR1 as LNHDA and CDR2 as SQIVND (reference sequence). This CDR3 has 14 amino acids.

The chain employs TRBV7-9 and TRBJ2-1; D unclear. The CDR3 consists of 15 residues. With 0 bases removed from V and 9 bases from J, the gap between germline ends came to 15 bases. CDR1 is SEHNR, CDR2 FQNEAQ, per germline (reference sequence). CDR3 in amino acids: CASSLAPPSGGEQFF. CDR3 nucleotides: TGTGCCAGCAGCTTAGCGCCCCCCTCCGGCGGTGAGCAGTTCTTC.

The rearrangement joins TRBV29-1 to TRBJ1-1; 8 bases are shared with TRBD1. In germline, CDR1 is SQVTM, CDR2 ANQGSEA. The CDR3 covers 13 residues. V was pared by 6 bases and J by 5 bases, with 8 bases of the junction left unmatched. CDR3 nucleotides: TGCAGCGTCCGGACAGGGCGAGGTACTGAAGCTTTCTTT. Protein sequence: CSVRTGRGTEAFF.

This clone was counted once. The chain is built from TRBV11-2 and TRBJ2-2; no clear D. The CDR3 spans 13 residues. Trimming removed 5 bases from V and 0 bases from J, with 4 bases in between. Germline V gene data show CDR1 as SGHAT and CDR2 as FQNNGV. The CDR3 DNA follows: TGTGCCAGCAGCACTTCGAACACCGGGGAGCTGTTTTTT. Protein product: CASSTSNTGELFF.

V gene TRBV14 combines with J gene TRBJ2-2; D possibly corresponds to TRBD1 (5 bases). The CDR3 spans 17 residues. Germline CDR1 reads SGHDN; CDR2 reads FVKESK. Trimming took off 1 base at V and 4 bases at J, with 16 bases between the two ends. The CDR3 coding sequence is TGTGCCAGCAGCCAAGCTTGGGGCAGGGCTGGCACCGGGGAGCTGTTTTTT. Its protein is CASSQAWGRAGTGELFF.

The rearrangement links TRBV11-2 to TRBJ2-7; no definite D call. Germline V gives CDR1 SGHAT, CDR2 FQNNGV. The CDR3 has 11 residues. V lost 3 bases to trimming and J lost 7 bases, with 7 bases between them. The CDR3 nucleotides are TGTGCCAGCAGCTTGTCCAGGGAGCAGTACTTC. Translating gives CASSLSREQYF.

The J gene is TRBJ1-3, the V gene TRBV7-9; D is unclear. Germline values: CDR1 SEHNR, CDR2 FQNEAQ (reference sequence). The CDR3 contains 13 residues. V was trimmed by 5 bases and J by 5 bases, leaving 10 bases between them. The CDR3 nucleotides are TGTGCCAGCAGCCTCTCTACTCGAAACACCATATATTTT. It is translated as CASSLSTRNTIYF.

The V and J genes are TRBV2 and TRBJ1-5; perhaps TRBD1 as D (5 bases). V lost 7 bases to trimming and J lost 0 bases, with 10 bases between them. Germline CDR1 SNHLY, CDR2 FYNNEI. The CDR3 is 14 amino acids. The CDR3: CASTRVNSNQPQHF. The CDR3 DNA follows: TGTGCCAGCACCAGGGTAAATAGCAATCAGCCCCAGCATTTT.

The V call is TRBV2, the J call TRBJ2-7, with 11 bases aligning to TRBD2. Germline loops: CDR1 SNHLY, CDR2 FYNNEI. The CDR3 consists of 15 residues. V lost 11 bases and J lost 0; bases outside the gene matches: 9. The CDR3 sequence: CAFLLTSGSSYEQYF. The DNA of the CDR3 is TGTGCCTTCCTCCTCACTAGCGGGAGCTCCTACGAGCAGTACTTC.

The chain links TRBV7-9 to TRBJ1-1, with D perhaps matching TRBD1 (5 bases). Trimming stripped 5 bases from V and 4 bases from J, with 23 bases between. CDR1 SEHNR and CDR2 FQNEAQ come from the germline V gene (reference sequence). The CDR3 is made up of 17 amino acids. The CDR3 nucleotides are TGTGCCAGCAGCCGGTCAGTGGACATAGTATCACGCACTGAAGCTTTCTTT. It is translated as CASSRSVDIVSRTEAFF.